What follows are 3 T cell receptor beta chains derived from one specimen sequenced in a study of regulatory T cells in long-lasting Graves disease. The time point was: persistent/refractory GD, antithyroid drugs over 5 years with positive TRAb. Following extraction of RNA from PBMCs, that RNA was used to make the TCR library. Investigators prepared the TCR beta libraries by applying iRepertoire HTBI primers and Arm-PCR of CDR3 regions. TCRdb passed the multiplex PCR reads through MiXCR, listing each CDR3 protein once. The repertoire holds about 660,000 distinct CDR3 sequences, with 25% to 30% as singletons. Source: peripheral blood mononuclear cells (PBMCs), taken when the disease was refractory, from a patient treated with antithyroid drugs. The receptors were sampled from a female donor with Graves disease.

This clonotype turned up a few times. Given a much more abundant clone one base away, this may be a read error. This chain connects TRBV3-1 to TRBJ2-7; D is unclear. Germline CDR1 LGHDT, CDR2 YNNKEL (reference sequence). The CDR3 contains 16 residues. The CDR3 bases are TGTGCCGGCAGCCTCGGACCTCCTGTGAGCTCCTACGAGCAGTACTTC. Protein: CAGSLGPPVSSYEQYF.

The sample holds a few counts of this clonotype. This chain links TRBV29-1 with TRBJ1-2, with D uncertain. CDR1 and CDR2 (germline): SQVTM, ANQGSEA. This CDR3 comprises 9 residues. The V end lost 0 bases, the J end lost 14 bases, and 7 bases lay between the germline ends. CDR3 nucleotides: TGCAGCGTTGAAGATCATGTTACCTTC. Its protein is CSVEDHVTF.

The V gene is TRBV2, the J gene TRBJ1-5, with D possibly being TRBD1 (6 bases). The germline V and J ends were trimmed by 6 bases and 4 bases, with 13 bases remaining between them. This CDR3 is built from 14 residues. Germline V CDR1 and CDR2: SNHLY, FYNNEI. The CDR3: CASSGPGVNQPQHF. The CDR3 nucleotides read TGTGCCAGCAGCGGTCCAGGGGTTAATCAGCCCCAGCATTTT.